This TCR beta chain was sequenced in a study of blood T cell repertoires in COVID-19. Study information: PBMCs, B-cell-depleted T cells, or T cells were the source of the cDNA or gDNA that made up the material.

Original handling: The authors estimated nucleated cell counts from reference gene primer amplification. Using immunoSEQ multiplex PCR, the repertoire was profiled, and TCRdb retains in-frame clones only, with some absent. V, J and clone size are those of that table, while D and trimming were read from the DNA. The sample has tens of thousands of clones; approximately 85% are singletons. The germline gives CDR1 MDHEN, CDR2 SYDVKM. The CDR3 covers 17 residues. V lost 5 bases to trimming and J lost 4 bases; unmatched junction nucleotides: 12. Material for sequencing was peripheral blood. The sequence was collected from a human donor in a cohort sampled during active COVID-19. This chain joins TRBV28 and TRBJ1-5, with 9 nucleotides matching TRBD1. CDR3 in DNA: TGTGCCAGCAGTCAAACCCCGACAGGGGGGAGGAATCAGCCCCAGCATTTT. It specifies CASSQTPTGGRNQPQHF. Complete variable domain (other parts from reference TRBV28 and TRBJ1-5): DVKVTQSSRYLVKRTGEKVFLECVQDMDHENMFWYRQDPGLGLRLIYFSYDVKMKEKGDIPEGYSVSREKKERFSLILESASTNQTSMYLCASSQTPTGGRNQPQHFGDGTRLSIL.